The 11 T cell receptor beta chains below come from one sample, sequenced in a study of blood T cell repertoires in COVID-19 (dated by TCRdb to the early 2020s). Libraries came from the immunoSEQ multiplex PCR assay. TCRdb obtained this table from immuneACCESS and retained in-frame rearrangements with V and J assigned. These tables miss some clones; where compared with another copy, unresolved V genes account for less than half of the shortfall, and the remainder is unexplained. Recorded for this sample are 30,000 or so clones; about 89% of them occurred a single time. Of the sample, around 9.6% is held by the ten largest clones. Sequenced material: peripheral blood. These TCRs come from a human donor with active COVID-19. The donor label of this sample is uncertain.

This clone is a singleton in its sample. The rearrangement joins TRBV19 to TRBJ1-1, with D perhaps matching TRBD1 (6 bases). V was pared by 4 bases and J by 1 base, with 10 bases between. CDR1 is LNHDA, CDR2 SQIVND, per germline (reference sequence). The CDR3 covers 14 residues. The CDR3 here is CASSKGGGNTEAFF. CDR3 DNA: TGTGCCAGTAGTAAGGGAGGGGGGAACACTGAAGCTTTCTTT. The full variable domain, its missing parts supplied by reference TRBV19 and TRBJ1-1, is DGGITQSPKYLFRKEGQNVTLSCEQNLNHDAMYWYRQDPGQGLRLIYYSQIVNDFQKGDIAEGYSVSREKKESFPLTVTSAQKNPTAFYLCASSKGGGNTEAFFGQGTRLTVV.

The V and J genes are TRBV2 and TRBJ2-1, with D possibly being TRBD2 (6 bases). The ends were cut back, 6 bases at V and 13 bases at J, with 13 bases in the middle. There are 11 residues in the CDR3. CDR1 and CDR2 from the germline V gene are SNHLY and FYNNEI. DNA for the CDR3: TGTGCCAGCAGGGAGGGACCCCAACAGTTCTTC. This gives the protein CASREGPQQFF.

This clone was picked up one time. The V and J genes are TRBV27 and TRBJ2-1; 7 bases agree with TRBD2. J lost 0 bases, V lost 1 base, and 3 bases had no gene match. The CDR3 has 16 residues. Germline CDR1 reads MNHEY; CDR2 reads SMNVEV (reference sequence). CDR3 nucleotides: TGTGCCAGCAGTTTATACCCGGGAGGCTCCTACAATGAGCAGTTCTTC. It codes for CASSLYPGGSYNEQFF.

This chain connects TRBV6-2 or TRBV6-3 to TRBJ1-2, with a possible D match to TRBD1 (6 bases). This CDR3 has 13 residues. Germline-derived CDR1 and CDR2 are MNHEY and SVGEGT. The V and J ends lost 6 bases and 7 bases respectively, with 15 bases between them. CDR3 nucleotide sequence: TGTGCCAGCAGCTTCCAGGGGAGAGGTGGCTACACCTTC. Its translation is CASSFQGRGGYTF.

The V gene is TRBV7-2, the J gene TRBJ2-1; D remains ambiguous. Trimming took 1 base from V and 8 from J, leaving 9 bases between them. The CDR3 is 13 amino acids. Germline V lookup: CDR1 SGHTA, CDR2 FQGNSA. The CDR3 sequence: CASSLVKKHEQFF. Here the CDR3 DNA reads TGTGCCAGCAGCTTAGTAAAAAAGCATGAGCAGTTCTTC.

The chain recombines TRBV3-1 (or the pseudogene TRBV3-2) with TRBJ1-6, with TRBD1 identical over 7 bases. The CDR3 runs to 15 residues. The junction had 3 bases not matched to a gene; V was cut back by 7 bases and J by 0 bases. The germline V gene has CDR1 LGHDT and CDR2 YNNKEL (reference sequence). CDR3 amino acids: CASMDRSSYNSPLHF. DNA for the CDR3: TGTGCCAGCATGGACAGGAGCTCCTATAATTCACCCCTCCACTTT.

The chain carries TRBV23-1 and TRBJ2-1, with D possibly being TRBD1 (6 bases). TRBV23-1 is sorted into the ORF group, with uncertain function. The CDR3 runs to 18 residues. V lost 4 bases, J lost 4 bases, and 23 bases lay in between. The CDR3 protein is CASSLIQVGQIVYNEQFF. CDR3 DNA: TGCGCCAGCAGTCTGATTCAAGTAGGACAGATCGTTTACAATGAGCAGTTCTTC.

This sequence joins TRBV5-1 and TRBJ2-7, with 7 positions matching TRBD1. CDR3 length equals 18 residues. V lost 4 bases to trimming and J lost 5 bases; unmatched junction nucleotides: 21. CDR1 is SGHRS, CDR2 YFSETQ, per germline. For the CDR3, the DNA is TGCGCCAGCAGCCCTTATCTGGGGCGATCGACAGGGATGAACGAGCAGTACTTC. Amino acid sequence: CASSPYLGRSTGMNEQYF.

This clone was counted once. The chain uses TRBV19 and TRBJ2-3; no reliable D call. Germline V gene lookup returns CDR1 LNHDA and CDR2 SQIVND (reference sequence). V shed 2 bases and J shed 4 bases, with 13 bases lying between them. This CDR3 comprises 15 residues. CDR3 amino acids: CASSIPAPTADTQYF. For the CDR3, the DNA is TGTGCCAGTAGTATACCCGCCCCAACGGCAGATACGCAGTATTTT.

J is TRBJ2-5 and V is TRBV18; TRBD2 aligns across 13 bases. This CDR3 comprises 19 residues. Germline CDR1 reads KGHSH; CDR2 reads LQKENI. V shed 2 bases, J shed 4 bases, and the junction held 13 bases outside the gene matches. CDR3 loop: CASSPADNRTSGRPETQYF. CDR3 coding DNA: TGTGCCAGCTCACCAGCGGACAACCGGACTAGCGGGAGACCAGAGACCCAGTACTTC.

The CDR3 loop reads CARPDRPDLTFPGNTIYF. CDR3 nucleotides: TGTGCCAGACCGGACAGGCCCGACCTGACCTTTCCTGGAAACACCATATATTTT. This chain uses TRBV6-4 with TRBJ1-3, with 7 bases matching TRBD1. Germline V lookup: CDR1 MRHNA, CDR2 SNTAGT. V shed 9 bases and J 2 bases; nucleotides not matched to a gene: 19. This CDR3 is 18 amino acids long.